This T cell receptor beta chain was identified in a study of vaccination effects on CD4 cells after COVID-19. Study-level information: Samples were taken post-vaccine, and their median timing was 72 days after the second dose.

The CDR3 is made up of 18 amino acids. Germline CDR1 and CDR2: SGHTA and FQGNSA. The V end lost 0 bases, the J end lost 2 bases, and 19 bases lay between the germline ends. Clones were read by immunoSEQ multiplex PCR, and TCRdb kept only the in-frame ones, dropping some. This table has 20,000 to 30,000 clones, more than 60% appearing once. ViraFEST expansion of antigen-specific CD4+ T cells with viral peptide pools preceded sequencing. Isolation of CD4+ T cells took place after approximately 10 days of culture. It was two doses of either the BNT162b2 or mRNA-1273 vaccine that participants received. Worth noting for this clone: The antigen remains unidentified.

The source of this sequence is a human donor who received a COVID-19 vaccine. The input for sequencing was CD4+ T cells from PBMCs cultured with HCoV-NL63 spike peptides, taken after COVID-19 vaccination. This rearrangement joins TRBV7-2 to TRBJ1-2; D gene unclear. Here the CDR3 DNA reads TGTGCCAGCAGCTTAGCAGGAAGCATAAAGGGCCTCAACTATGGCTACACCTTC. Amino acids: CASSLAGSIKGLNYGYTF. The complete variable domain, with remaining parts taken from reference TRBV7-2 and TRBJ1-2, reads GAGVSQSPSNKVTEKGKDVELRCDPISGHTALYWYRQSLGQGLEFLIYFQGNSAPDKSGLPSDRFSAERTGGSVSTLTIQRTQQEDSAVYLCASSLAGSIKGLNYGYTFGSGTRLTVV.